Given below is one TCR beta chain in context. What it binds is unknown. The data stem from a study of blood T cells in healthy people across ages. Overall study: In model experiments, template switching was able to capture about one barcoded beta molecule for every two T cells that were present.

Alongside a J-beta primer mix, a sample-barcoded 5' primer served in a second PCR lasting 7 to 11 cycles. Through a template-switch adaptor with 12 random nucleotides, each cDNA molecule received a tag. From the 5' RACE reads, TCRdb called clonotypes with MiXCR, one entry per CDR3 protein. The table records approximately 2,000,000 distinct CDR3 sequences, about 39% of them present only once. Deletions cut 3 bases from V and 1 base from J, with 12 bases between. The CDR3 spans 15 residues. CDR1 is LGHDT and CDR2 is YNNKEL in the germline V gene (reference sequence). Study outcomes and limitations: Donor CMV status was unknown, possibly confounding expanded clonotype changes.

The clonotype originates from a human donor in good health. V usage is TRBV3-1 and J usage is TRBJ1-1, with a tentative D call TRBD1 (6 bases). Sequenced material: blood. In nucleotides, the CDR3 is TGTGCCAGCAGCCAGTTTGGACAGCAGAACACTGAAGCTTTCTTT. Amino acids: CASSQFGQQNTEAFF.